At least ten counts were recorded for the clone carrying this T cell receptor (beta chain). The CDR3 extends over 15 amino acids. V lost 6 bases and J lost 4, with 18 bases in between. Per the germline V gene, CDR1 is MNHEY and CDR2 is SMNVEV (reference sequence). A second PCR of about 6 to 12 cycles used a sample-barcoded 5' primer and a J-beta primer mix. TCRdb itself ran the 5' RACE reads through MiXCR, one entry per CDR3 protein. The sample yields some 930,000 distinct CDR3 sequences, 25% to 35% seen once. This entry belongs to a study of blood T cells in healthy people across ages. This sample also appeared in a second study, on T cells of mothers and their children.

This TCR came from a woman between 35 and 50 years old in good health. The specimen sequenced was blood. This rearrangement joins TRBV27 to TRBJ1-2; possible D gene TRBD1, 6 bases. The CDR3 is CASSLRQGLGYGYTF. The CDR3 nucleotides read TGTGCCAGCAGCTTACGCCAGGGGCTTGGCTATGGCTACACCTTC.